This TCR beta chain was captured by sequencing in a study of blood T cells in healthy people across ages. The study, taken as a whole, reports: Shifts in expanded clonotypes may have been confounded by donor CMV status, which was unknown.

Trimming cost V 0 bases and J 1 base, with 8 bases left between them. This CDR3 contains 15 residues. Looked up from germline, CDR1 is SGDLS and CDR2 is YYNGEE. A sample-barcoded 5' primer and a J-beta primer mix were used in a second PCR of roughly 6 to 11 cycles. Each CDR3 protein is one row after TCRdb ran MiXCR on the 5' RACE reads. The sample has some 560,000 distinct CDR3 sequences; over 25% are singletons. Of note for this clonotype: Its matching antigen is unknown.

At least 5.5 micrograms of total RNA were extracted per sample. The same data also went into a second study, on T cells of mothers and their children. That source reports: Every mother supplied over 8 million TCR beta CDR3 reads and every child around 3 million.

The chain recombines TRBV9 with TRBJ1-5; D uncertain. Sequencing used blood. The origin of this receptor is a boy aged 2 to 9 in good health. The CDR3 DNA sequence: TGTGCCAGCAGCGTAGGGTTCGGGAGCAATCAGCCCCAGCATTTT. This encodes CASSVGFGSNQPQHF.